This TCR beta chain was obtained from a study of OX40 agonist ivuxolimab in advanced cancers. Across the study: Ivuxolimab, an agonist antibody against OX40 (CD134), was given to patients. Study-level results: The study observed clonal expansion of CD4+ and CD8+ blood T cells by week 6 at 0.1 to 3.0 mg/kg.

Remarks on this clone: Its matching antigen is unknown.

Sequencing used immunoSEQ multiplex PCR; TCRdb keeps in-frame clones, though not all of them. The data show 40,000 to 50,000 clones, 70% to 90% seen once. Germline values: CDR1 MDHEN, CDR2 SYDVKM. This CDR3 spans 15 amino acids. Trimming took 6 bases from V and 1 from J, leaving 13 bases between them. This receptor was identified in an adult with an advanced solid tumor such as melanoma, head and neck, liver or kidney cancer. The sequencing used CD4+ or CD8+ T cells sorted from blood, collected in a trial of the OX40 agonist ivuxolimab. The gene calls are TRBV28 and TRBJ1-5, with D perhaps TRBD1 (5 bases). CDR3: CASSPQGRSNQPQHF. The CDR3 region has the DNA TGTGCCAGCAGCCCTCAGGGAAGAAGCAATCAGCCCCAGCATTTT.